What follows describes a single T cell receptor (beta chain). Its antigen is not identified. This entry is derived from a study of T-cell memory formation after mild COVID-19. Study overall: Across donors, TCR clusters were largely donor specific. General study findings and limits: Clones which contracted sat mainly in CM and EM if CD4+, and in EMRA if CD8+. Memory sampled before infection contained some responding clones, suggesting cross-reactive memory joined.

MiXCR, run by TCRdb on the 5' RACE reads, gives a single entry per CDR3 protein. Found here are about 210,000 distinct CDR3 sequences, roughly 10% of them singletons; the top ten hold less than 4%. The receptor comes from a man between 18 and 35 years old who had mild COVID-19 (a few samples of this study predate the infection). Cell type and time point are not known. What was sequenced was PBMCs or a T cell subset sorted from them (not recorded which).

CDR3 nucleotides: TGTGCCAGCAGCTTAGGTCTAAGCAATCAGCCCCAGCATTTT. It encodes CASSLGLSNQPQHF. This rearrangement joins TRBV7-2 to TRBJ1-5; D gene ambiguous. Germline CDR1 reads SGHTA; CDR2 reads FQGNSA. Between the trimmed V and J ends, which lost 1 base and 1 base, there was a span of 5 bases. This CDR3 is 14 amino acids long.